These 9 T cell receptor beta chains were sequenced from one sample in a study of T-cell memory formation after mild COVID-19. TCRdb analysed the 5' RACE reads with MiXCR anew, one entry per CDR3 protein. The sample records some 600,000 distinct CDR3 sequences, 17% being singletons. Sequencing was carried out using PBMCs or a T cell subset sorted from them (not recorded which). All receptors derive from an adult woman who had mild COVID-19 (a few samples of this study predate the infection). Cell type and time point are not known.

The sample holds a few counts of this clonotype. The J gene is TRBJ2-2, the V gene TRBV6-2 or TRBV6-3; 8 bases line up with TRBD2. Germline values: CDR1 MNHEY, CDR2 SVGEGT. The V gene end was trimmed by 11 bases and the J gene end by 7 bases; junction bases not matched to a gene: 15. The CDR3 spans 15 residues. DNA for the CDR3: TGTGCCGGCTCCCGGACTAGCCGCTTTGACGGGGAGCTGTTTTTT. This translates into CAGSRTSRFDGELFF.

This clonotype has just a few counts. The gene calls are TRBV7-2 and TRBJ1-6; 7 bases fit TRBD1. Germline CDR1 reads SGHTA; CDR2 reads FQGNSA. J was trimmed by 7 bases and V by 0 bases; bases with no gene match: 6. CDR3 length: 16 amino acids. The chain's CDR3 is CASSLAGTVGNSPLHF. CDR3 bases: TGTGCCAGCAGCTTAGCCGGGACAGTGGGGAATTCACCCCTCCACTTT.

V gene TRBV4-2 combines with J gene TRBJ2-1; 10 nucleotides align to TRBD2. CDR1 and CDR2 (germline): LGHNA, YNFKEQ. The CDR3 covers 16 residues. J gave up 5 bases and V 4 bases, and 8 bases lay outside the gene matches. The CDR3 bases are TGTGCCAGCAGCCCCAGGCAGCGGGGGGGAAACAATGAGCAGTTCTTC. The encoded protein is CASSPRQRGGNNEQFF.

J is TRBJ2-7 and V is TRBV11-3; TRBD2 matches 9 bases. Germline V gene sequence: CDR1 SGHNT, CDR2 YENEEA. Unmatched junction bases numbered 6, after V lost 2 bases and J lost 4 bases. The CDR3 length is 15 residues. The CDR3 reads CASSLRLAGIYEQYF. The CDR3 coding sequence is TGTGCCAGCAGCTTACGGCTAGCGGGAATTTACGAGCAGTACTTC.

V gene TRBV3-1 combines with J gene TRBJ2-1, with 13 nucleotides matching TRBD2. Germline CDR1 is LGHDT and CDR2 is YNNKEL (reference sequence). The V segment lost 4 bases and the J segment 12 bases; nucleotides outside the gene matches: 9. CDR3 size: 15 residues. CDR3 residues: CASSLGSGLAGSQFF. The CDR3 DNA reads as TGTGCCAGCAGCCTGGGCTCGGGACTAGCGGGGTCGCAGTTCTTC.

CDR3 loop: CATSDASSGLASLTDTQYF. The DNA for the CDR3 is TGTGCCACCAGTGACGCATCCTCGGGACTAGCTAGTCTTACAGATACGCAGTATTTT. The chain combines TRBV24-1 with TRBJ2-3; 9 bases line up with TRBD2. CDR3 length: 19 amino acids. J gave up 3 bases and V 4 bases, and 16 bases lay outside the gene matches. CDR1 is KGHDR and CDR2 is SFDVKD in the germline V gene.

This clonotype showed up just a few times. The V and J genes are TRBV30 and TRBJ1-1; 8 bases match TRBD1. Per germline, CDR1 GTSNPN and CDR2 SVGIG (reference sequence). V trimming: 3 bases; J trimming: 1 base; junction bases outside the gene matches: 10. The CDR3 has 16 residues. Here the CDR3 DNA reads TGTGCCTGGAGGCCCCGGGCGGGACAGGCGAACACTGAAGCTTTCTTT. This gives the protein CAWRPRAGQANTEAFF.

This clonotype was detected only a few times. The gene calls are TRBV20-1 and TRBJ1-2, with D perhaps TRBD1 (6 bases). Germline CDR1 reads DFQATT; CDR2 reads SNEGSKA (reference sequence). CDR3 length equals 12 residues. V gave up 6 bases and J gave up 4 bases, with 12 bases separating them. CDR3 sequence: CSALRGLYGYTF. The CDR3 region has the DNA TGCAGTGCCCTCAGGGGACTCTATGGCTACACCTTC.

Many counts were recorded for this clonotype. This sequence joins TRBV4-3 and TRBJ2-1; D possibly uses TRBD1 or TRBD2 (6 bases each). The V end lost 2 bases, the J end lost 6 bases, and 11 bases lay between the germline ends. The CDR3 has 14 residues. Germline CDR1 is LGHNA and CDR2 is YSLEER. Here the CDR3 reads CASSQRGRVNEQFF. Written as DNA, the CDR3 is TGCGCCAGCAGCCAACGGGGGCGGGTCAATGAGCAGTTCTTC.